This T cell receptor (beta chain) stems from a study of blood T cells in healthy people across ages. CDR1 and CDR2 from the germline V gene are LNHNV and YYDKDF (reference sequence). This CDR3 is built from 16 residues. Trimming removed 2 bases from V and 7 bases from J; junction bases left unmatched: 11. Sample-barcoded 5' priming and a J-beta primer mix drove a second PCR of about 7 to 12 cycles. Each sample yielded at least 3 million CDR3-containing paired-end reads. TCRdb reprocessed the 5' RACE reads via MiXCR and lists one record per CDR3 protein. The data contain some 800,000 distinct CDR3 sequences, 25% of them singletons. The data also belong to a second study, concerning T cells of mothers and their children.

This TCR was recovered from a boy aged 5-17 years in good health. The chain joins TRBV15 to TRBJ2-7; 10 nucleotides align to TRBD2. Sequences were obtained from blood. The chain's CDR3 is CATSRLLAGDPREQYF. The CDR3 DNA reads as TGTGCCACCAGCAGATTGCTAGCGGGAGACCCGCGGGAGCAGTACTTC.